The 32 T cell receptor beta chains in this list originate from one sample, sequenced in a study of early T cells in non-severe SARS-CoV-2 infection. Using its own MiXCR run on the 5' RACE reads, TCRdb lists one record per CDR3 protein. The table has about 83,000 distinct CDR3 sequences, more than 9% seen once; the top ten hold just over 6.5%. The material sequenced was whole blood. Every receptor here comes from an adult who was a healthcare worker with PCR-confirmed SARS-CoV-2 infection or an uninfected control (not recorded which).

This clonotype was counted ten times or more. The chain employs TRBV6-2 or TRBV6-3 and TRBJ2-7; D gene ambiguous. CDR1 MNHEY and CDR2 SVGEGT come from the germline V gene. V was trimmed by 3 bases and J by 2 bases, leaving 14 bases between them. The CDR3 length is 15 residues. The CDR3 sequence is CASSYSNTKPYEQYF. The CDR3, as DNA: TGTGCCAGCAGTTATTCGAACACCAAACCCTACGAGCAGTACTTC.

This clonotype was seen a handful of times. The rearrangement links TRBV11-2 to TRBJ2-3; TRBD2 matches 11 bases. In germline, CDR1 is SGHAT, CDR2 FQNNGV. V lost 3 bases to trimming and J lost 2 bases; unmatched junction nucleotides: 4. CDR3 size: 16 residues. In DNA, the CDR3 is TGTGCCAGCAGCTTTAGACTAGCGGGGACCACAGATACGCAGTATTTT. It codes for CASSFRLAGTTDTQYF.

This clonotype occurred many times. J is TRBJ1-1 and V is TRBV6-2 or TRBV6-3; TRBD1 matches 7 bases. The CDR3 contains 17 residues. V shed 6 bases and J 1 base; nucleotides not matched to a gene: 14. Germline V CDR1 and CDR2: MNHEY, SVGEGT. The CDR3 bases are TGTGCCAGCAGGGCCTCCAGACAGGGAATGACGAACACTGAAGCTTTCTTT. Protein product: CASRASRQGMTNTEAFF.

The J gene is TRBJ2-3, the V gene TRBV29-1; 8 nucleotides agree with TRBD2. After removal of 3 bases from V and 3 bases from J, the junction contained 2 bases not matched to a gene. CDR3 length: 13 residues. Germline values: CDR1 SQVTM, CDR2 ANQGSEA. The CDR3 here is CSVEASGTDTQYF. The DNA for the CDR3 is TGCAGCGTTGAGGCTAGCGGGACAGATACGCAGTATTTT.

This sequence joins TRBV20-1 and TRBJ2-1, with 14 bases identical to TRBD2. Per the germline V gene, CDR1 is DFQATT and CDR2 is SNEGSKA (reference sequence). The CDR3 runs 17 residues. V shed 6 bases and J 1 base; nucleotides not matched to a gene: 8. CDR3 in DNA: TGCAGTGCCCCGGGGACTAGCGGGAGTGTTTCCTACAATGAGCAGTTCTTC. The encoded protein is CSAPGTSGSVSYNEQFF.

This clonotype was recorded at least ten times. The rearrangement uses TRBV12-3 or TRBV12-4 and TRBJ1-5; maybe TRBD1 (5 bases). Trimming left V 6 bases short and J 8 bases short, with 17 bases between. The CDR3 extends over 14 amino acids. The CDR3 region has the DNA TGTGCCAGCAGCTGGTCGGGGACCCTGGAGCCCCAGCATTTT. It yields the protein CASSWSGTLEPQHF.

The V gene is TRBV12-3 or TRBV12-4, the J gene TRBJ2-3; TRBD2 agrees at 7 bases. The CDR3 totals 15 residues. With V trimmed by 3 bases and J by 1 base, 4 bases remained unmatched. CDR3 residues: CASSLLAEGTDTQYF. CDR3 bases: TGTGCCAGCAGTTTGCTAGCGGAGGGCACAGATACGCAGTATTTT.

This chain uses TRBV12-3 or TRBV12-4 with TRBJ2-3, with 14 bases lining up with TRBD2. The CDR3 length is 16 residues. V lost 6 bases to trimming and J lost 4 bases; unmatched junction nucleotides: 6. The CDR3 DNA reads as TGTGCCAGCAGGCCCGGGACTAGCGGGGGAGCAGATACGCAGTATTTT. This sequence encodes CASRPGTSGGADTQYF.

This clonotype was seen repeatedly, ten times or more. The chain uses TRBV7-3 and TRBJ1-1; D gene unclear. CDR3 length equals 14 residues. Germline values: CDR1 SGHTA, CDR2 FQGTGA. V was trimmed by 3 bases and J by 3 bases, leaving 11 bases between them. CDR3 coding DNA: TGTGCCAGCAGCTTGACGTCACGGGACACTGAAGCTTTCTTT. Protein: CASSLTSRDTEAFF.

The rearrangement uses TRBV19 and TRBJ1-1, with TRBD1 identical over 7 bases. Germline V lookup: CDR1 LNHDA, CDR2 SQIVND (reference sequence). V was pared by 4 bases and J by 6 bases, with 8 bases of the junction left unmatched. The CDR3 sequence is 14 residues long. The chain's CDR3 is CASSSDREGAEAFF. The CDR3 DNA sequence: TGTGCCAGTAGTAGCGACAGGGAAGGTGCTGAAGCTTTCTTT.

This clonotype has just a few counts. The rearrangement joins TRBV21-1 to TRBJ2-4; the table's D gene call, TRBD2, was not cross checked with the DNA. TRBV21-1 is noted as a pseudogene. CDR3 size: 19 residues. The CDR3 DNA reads TGTGCCAGCAGCAAAGAAAGCGGGAGGCATTTATTAGCCAAAAACATTCAGTACTTC. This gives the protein CASSKESGRHLLAKNIQYF.

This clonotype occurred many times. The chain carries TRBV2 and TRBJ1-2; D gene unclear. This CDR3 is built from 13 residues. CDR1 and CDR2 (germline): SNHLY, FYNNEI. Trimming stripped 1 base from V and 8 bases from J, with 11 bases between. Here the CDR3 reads CASSEGTGRGYTF. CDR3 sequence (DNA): TGTGCCAGCAGTGAAGGGACGGGGAGAGGCTACACCTTC. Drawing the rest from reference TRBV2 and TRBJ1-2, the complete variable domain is EPEVTQTPSHQVTQMGQEVILRCVPISNHLYFYWYRQILGQKVEFLVSFYNNEISEKSEIFDDQFSVERPDGSNFTLKIRSTKLEDSAMYFCASSEGTGRGYTFGSGTRLTVV.

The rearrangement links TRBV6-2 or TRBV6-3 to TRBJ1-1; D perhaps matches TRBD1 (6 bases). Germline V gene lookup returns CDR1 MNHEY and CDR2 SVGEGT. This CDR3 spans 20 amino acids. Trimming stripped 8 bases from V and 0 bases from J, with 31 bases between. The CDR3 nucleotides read TGTGCCAGCCCCTACTCACTACGGGGGCCACAGGGCAGTTTGAACACTGAAGCTTTCTTT. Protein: CASPYSLRGPQGSLNTEAFF.

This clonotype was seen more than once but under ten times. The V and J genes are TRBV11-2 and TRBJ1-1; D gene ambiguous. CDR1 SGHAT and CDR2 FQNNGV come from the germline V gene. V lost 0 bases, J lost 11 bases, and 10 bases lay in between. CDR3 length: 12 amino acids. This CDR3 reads CASSLDQVGAFF. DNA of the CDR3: TGTGCCAGCAGCTTAGATCAGGTTGGGGCTTTCTTT.

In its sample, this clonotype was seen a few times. CDR3 loop: CSARKQINYGYTF. For the CDR3, the DNA is TGCAGTGCTAGAAAACAGATTAACTATGGCTACACCTTC. The chain has TRBV20-1 and TRBJ1-2, with D unresolved. The CDR3 loop spans 13 amino acids. V was pared by 2 bases and J by 1 base, with 8 bases between. Germline V CDR1 and CDR2: DFQATT, SNEGSKA (reference sequence).

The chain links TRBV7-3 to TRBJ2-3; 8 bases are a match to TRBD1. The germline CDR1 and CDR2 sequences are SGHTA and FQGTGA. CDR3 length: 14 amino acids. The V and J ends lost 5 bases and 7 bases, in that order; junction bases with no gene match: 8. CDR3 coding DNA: TGTGCCAGCAGCGGTGGACAGGGAGCCTATACGCAGTATTTT. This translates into CASSGGQGAYTQYF. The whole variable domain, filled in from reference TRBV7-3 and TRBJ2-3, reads GAGVSQTPSNKVTEKGKYVELRCDPISGHTALYWYRQSLGQGPEFLIYFQGTGAADDSGLPNDRFFAVRPEGSVSTLKIQRTERGDSAVYLCASSGGQGAYTQYFGPGTRLTVL.

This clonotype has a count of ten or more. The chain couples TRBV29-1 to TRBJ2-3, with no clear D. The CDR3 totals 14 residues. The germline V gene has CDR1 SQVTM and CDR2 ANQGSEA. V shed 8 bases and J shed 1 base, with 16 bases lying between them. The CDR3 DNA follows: TGCAGCACAGATTGGGCTCAGGGCACAGATACGCAGTATTTT. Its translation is CSTDWAQGTDTQYF.

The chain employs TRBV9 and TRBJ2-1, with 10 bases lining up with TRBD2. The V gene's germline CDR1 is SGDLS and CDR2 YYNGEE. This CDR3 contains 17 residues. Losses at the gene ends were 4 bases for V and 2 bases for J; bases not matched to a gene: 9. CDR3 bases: TGTGCCAGCAGCCCTCCTCCGGGACTAGCGACCTACAATGAGCAGTTCTTC. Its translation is CASSPPPGLATYNEQFF.

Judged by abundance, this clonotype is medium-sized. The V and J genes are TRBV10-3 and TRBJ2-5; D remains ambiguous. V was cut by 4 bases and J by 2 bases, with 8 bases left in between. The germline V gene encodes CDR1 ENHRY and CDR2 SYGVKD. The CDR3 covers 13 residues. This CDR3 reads CAISGTTQETQYF. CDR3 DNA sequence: TGTGCCATCAGTGGCACGACACAAGAGACCCAGTACTTC.

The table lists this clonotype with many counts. The CDR3 sequence is CASSLRSNQPQHF. In DNA form, the CDR3 reads TGTGCCAGCAGCTTAAGGAGCAATCAGCCCCAGCATTTT. The chain couples TRBV7-2 to TRBJ1-5, with D hard to call. Between the trimmed V and J ends, which lost 2 bases and 1 base, there was a span of 3 bases. The CDR3 is 13 amino acids. Per the germline V gene, CDR1 is SGHTA and CDR2 is FQGNSA. Looking up the rest from reference TRBV7-2 and TRBJ1-5 gives the full variable domain: GAGVSQSPSNKVTEKGKDVELRCDPISGHTALYWYRQSLGQGLEFLIYFQGNSAPDKSGLPSDRFSAERTGGSVSTLTIQRTQQEDSAVYLCASSLRSNQPQHFGDGTRLSIL.

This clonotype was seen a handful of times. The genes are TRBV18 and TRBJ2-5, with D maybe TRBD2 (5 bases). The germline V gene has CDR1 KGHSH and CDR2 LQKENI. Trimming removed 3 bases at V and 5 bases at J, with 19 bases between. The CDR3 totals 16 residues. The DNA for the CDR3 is TGTGCCAGCTCACCCCTCGAGACGCTAGCCGGGGAGACCCAGTACTTC. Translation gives CASSPLETLAGETQYF. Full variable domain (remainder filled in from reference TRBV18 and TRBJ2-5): NAGVMQNPRHLVRRRGQEARLRCSPMKGHSHVYWYRQLPEEGLKFMVYLQKENIIDESGMPKERFSAEFPKEGPSILRIQQVVRGDSAAYFCASSPLETLAGETQYFGPGTRLLVL.

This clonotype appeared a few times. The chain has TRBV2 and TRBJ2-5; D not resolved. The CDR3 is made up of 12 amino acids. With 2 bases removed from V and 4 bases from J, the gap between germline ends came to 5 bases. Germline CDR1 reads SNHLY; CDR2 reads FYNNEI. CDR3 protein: CASSETTETQYF. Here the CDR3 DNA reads TGTGCCAGCAGTGAAACCACAGAGACCCAGTACTTC.

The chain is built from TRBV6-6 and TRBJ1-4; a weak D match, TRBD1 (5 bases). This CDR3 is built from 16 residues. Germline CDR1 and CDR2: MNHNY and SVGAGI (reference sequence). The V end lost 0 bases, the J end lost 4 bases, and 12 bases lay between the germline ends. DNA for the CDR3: TGTGCCAGCAGTTACTCAACGGGGGGGTTTAATGAAAAACTGTTTTTT. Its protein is CASSYSTGGFNEKLFF.

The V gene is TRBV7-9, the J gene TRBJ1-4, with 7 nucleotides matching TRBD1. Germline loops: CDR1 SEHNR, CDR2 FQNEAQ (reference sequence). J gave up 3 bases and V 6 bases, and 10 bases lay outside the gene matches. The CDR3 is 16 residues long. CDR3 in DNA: TGTGCCAGCAGAGACACCCGGGACAGCCCTAATGAAAAACTGTTTTTT. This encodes CASRDTRDSPNEKLFF.

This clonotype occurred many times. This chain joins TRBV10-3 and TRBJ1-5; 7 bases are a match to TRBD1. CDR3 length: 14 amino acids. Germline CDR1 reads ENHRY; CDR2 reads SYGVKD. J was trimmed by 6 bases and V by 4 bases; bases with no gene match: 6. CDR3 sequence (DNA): TGTGCCATCAGTGGTTCACAGGGGAGTCAGCCCCAGCATTTT. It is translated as CAISGSQGSQPQHF.

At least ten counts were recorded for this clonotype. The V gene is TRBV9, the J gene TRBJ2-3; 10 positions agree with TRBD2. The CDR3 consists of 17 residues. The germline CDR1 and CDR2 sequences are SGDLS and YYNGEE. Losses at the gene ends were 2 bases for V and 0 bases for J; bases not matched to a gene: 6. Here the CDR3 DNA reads TGTGCCAGCAGCGTTTACGAGCGGGAGGGTAGCACAGATACGCAGTATTTT. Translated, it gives CASSVYEREGSTDTQYF.

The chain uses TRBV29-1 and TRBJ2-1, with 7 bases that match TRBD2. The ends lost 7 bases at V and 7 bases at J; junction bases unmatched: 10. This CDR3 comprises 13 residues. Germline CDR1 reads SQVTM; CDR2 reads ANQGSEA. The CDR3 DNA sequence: TGCAGCGCTCAATTGACTAGCTATAATGAGCAGTTCTTC. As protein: CSAQLTSYNEQFF.

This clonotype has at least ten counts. CDR3 sequence: CASSSRLEGNTDTQYF. CDR3 nucleotides: TGTGCCAGCAGCTCCCGACTAGAGGGGAACACAGATACGCAGTATTTT. This chain uses TRBV7-6 with TRBJ2-3; a weak D match, TRBD2 (6 bases). CDR1 is SGHVS, CDR2 FNYEAQ, per germline. Trimming took off 4 bases at V and 2 bases at J, with 16 bases between the two ends. The CDR3 totals 16 residues.

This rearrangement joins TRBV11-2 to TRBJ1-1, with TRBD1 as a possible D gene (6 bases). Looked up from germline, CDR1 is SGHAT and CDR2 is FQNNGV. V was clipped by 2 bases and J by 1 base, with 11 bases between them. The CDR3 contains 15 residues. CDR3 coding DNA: TGTGCCAGCAGCTTAAGTAGGGGGTCGAACACTGAAGCTTTCTTT. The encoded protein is CASSLSRGSNTEAFF.

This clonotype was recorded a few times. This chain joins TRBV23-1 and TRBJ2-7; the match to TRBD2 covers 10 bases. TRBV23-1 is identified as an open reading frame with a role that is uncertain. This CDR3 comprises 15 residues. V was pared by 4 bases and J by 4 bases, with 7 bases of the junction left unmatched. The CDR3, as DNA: TGCGCCAGCAGTCGGAGCGGGAGGGGTTCTTACGAGCAGTACTTC. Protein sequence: CASSRSGRGSYEQYF.

The CDR3 loop is CASSVEGMLAGTDTQYF. In DNA form, the CDR3 reads TGTGCCAGCAGTGTCGAGGGTATGCTAGCGGGCACAGATACGCAGTATTTT. The chain employs TRBV2 and TRBJ2-3, with 7 bases aligning to TRBD2. V was clipped by 4 bases and J by 1 base; unmatched bases: 11. The CDR3 spans 17 residues. Looked up from germline, CDR1 is SNHLY and CDR2 is FYNNEI.

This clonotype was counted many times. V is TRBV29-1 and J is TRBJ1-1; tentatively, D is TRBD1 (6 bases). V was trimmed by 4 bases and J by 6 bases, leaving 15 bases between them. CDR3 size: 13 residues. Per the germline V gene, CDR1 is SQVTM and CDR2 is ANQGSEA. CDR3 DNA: TGCAGCGTTGCCCCCACAGGGCTCCCTGAAGCTTTCTTT. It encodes CSVAPTGLPEAFF. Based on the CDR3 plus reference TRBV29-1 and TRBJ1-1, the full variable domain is SAVISQKPSRDICQRGTSLTIQCQVDSQVTMMFWYRQQPGQSLTLIATANQGSEATYESGFVIDKFPISRPNLTFSTLTVSNMSPEDSSIYLCSVAPTGLPEAFFGQGTRLTVV.